The next 9 T cell receptor beta chains were all read from a single sample in a study of PD-L1 blockade in urothelial cancer. TCRdb's copy holds only in-frame clones and misses some; the assay was immunoSEQ multiplex PCR. The table records tens of thousands of clones, about 85% of them present only once. Documented time point: peripheral blood 6 weeks after treatment start. This specimen consisted of PBMCs, obtained around atezolizumab (anti-PD-L1) treatment. The receptor set was obtained from a man aged 45-65 years with urothelial cancer.

The gene calls are TRBV27 and TRBJ2-1; tentative D call: TRBD1 (6 bases). Germline V gene lookup returns CDR1 MNHEY and CDR2 SMNVEV (reference sequence). This CDR3 contains 15 residues. V was cut by 5 bases and J by 3 bases, with 14 bases left in between. CDR3 sequence: CASSVQGFRYNEQFF. CDR3 DNA: TGTGCCAGCAGTGTACAGGGATTTCGCTACAATGAGCAGTTCTTC.

The chain combines TRBV9 with TRBJ2-2; TRBD2 is a possible D gene (5 bases). The ends were cut back, 0 bases at V and 1 base at J, with 10 bases in the middle. From germline, CDR1 is SGDLS and CDR2 YYNGEE. The CDR3 contains 16 residues. The CDR3, as DNA: TGTGCCAGCAGCGTAGGAGCGGCGAGGAACACCGGGGAGCTGTTTTTT. It yields the protein CASSVGAARNTGELFF.

The rearrangement uses TRBV7-2 and TRBJ1-2; tentatively, D is TRBD1 (6 bases). The CDR3 covers 15 residues. With 1 base removed from V and 4 bases from J, the gap between germline ends came to 13 bases. Looked up from germline, CDR1 is SGHTA and CDR2 is FQGNSA. CDR3 sequence reads: CASSLVQGMTYGYTF. The CDR3 DNA is TGTGCCAGCAGCTTAGTACAGGGTATGACCTATGGCTACACCTTC.

Only a few counts were recorded for this clone. V is TRBV15 and J is TRBJ1-1, with D perhaps TRBD1 (5 bases). The germline gives CDR1 LNHNV, CDR2 YYDKDF (reference sequence). The CDR3 length is 15 residues. V was trimmed by 9 bases and J by 5 bases, leaving 22 bases between them. The CDR3 sequence: CATDLGKGVGTEAFF. For the CDR3, the DNA is TGTGCCACAGACCTGGGAAAAGGGGTCGGGACTGAAGCTTTCTTT.

V is TRBV11-2 and J is TRBJ2-5, with 7 bases identical to TRBD2. The CDR3 runs to 14 residues. The V gene end was trimmed by 1 base and the J gene end by 7 bases; junction bases not matched to a gene: 6. Germline CDR1 SGHAT, CDR2 FQNNGV. The CDR3 region is CASSLAGGQWTQYF. CDR3 DNA sequence: TGTGCCAGCAGCTTAGCGGGGGGTCAATGGACCCAGTACTTC.

This chain links TRBV11-2 with TRBJ2-3; TRBD1 agrees at 10 bases. Germline CDR1 SGHAT, CDR2 FQNNGV. The CDR3 has 14 amino acids. J was trimmed by 4 bases and V by 5 bases; bases with no gene match: 3. The CDR3 sequence: CASSIDRGPDTQYF. The CDR3 DNA is TGTGCCAGCAGCATCGACAGGGGGCCAGATACGCAGTATTTT.

The chain employs TRBV5-1 and TRBJ2-5, with D unclear. CDR1 SGHRS and CDR2 YFSETQ come from the germline V gene. V dropped 2 bases and J dropped 5 bases, with 7 bases sitting between them. The CDR3 has 12 residues. This chain's CDR3 is CASSFSAETQYF. Written as DNA, the CDR3 is TGCGCCAGCAGCTTCTCAGCGGAGACCCAGTACTTC.

The J gene is TRBJ2-7, the V gene TRBV30; D may be TRBD2 (6 bases). CDR3 length: 13 amino acids. Germline loops: CDR1 GTSNPN, CDR2 SVGIG (reference sequence). The V and J ends lost 2 bases and 3 bases respectively, with 11 bases between them. DNA of the CDR3: TGTGCCTGGAGTTGGGTCGGGGGCTACGAGCAGTACTTC. Its translation is CAWSWVGGYEQYF.

The chain uses TRBV7-9 and TRBJ2-3; 13 bases are a match to TRBD2. Per the germline V gene, CDR1 is SEHNR and CDR2 is FQNEAQ (reference sequence). V was clipped by 4 bases and J by 6 bases; unmatched bases: 10. This CDR3 has 17 amino acids. CDR3: CASSSGLAGVQRDTQYF. The CDR3, as DNA: TGTGCCAGCAGCTCCGGACTAGCGGGAGTTCAGCGTGATACGCAGTATTTT.